A selection of T cell receptor beta chains follows, all from one sample in a study of blood T cells in healthy people across ages. TCRdb recomputed calls from the 5' RACE reads with MiXCR, one row per CDR3 protein. The table records around 990,000 distinct CDR3 sequences, about two fifths of them present only once. Sequencing was carried out using blood. These receptors all come from a young man in good health. The CDR3 runs from the conserved cysteine through the conserved F or W. A D gene is named only where the DNA matches it firmly. Size is stated for part of the rows, as once, few or many counts, or as a class when the clone is expanded.

j_call	v_call	clone_size	d_call	cdr3_nt	cdr3_aa
TRBJ1-1	TRBV2	NA	NA	TGTGCCAGCAGTGAATCTCAGCAATTGAACACTGAAGCTTTCTTT	CASSESQQLNTEAFF
TRBJ2-7	TRBV20-1	NA	NA	TGCAGTGCTAGGTCGATAGGGATGGATTACGAGCAGTACTTC	CSARSIGMDYEQYF
TRBJ2-5	TRBV6-5	NA	NA	TGTGCCAGCAGTCCACCACCTGGGCCGGCAGAGACCCAGTACTTC	CASSPPPGPAETQYF
TRBJ2-6	TRBV27	NA	NA	TGTGCCAGCAGTTCCGAGGGGTCTGGGGCCAACGTCCTGACTTTC	CASSSEGSGANVLTF
TRBJ2-1	TRBV2	NA	NA	TGTGCCAGCAGTGAAGGGCTAGCAACGACCCATGAGCAGTTCTTC	CASSEGLATTHEQFF
TRBJ1-5	TRBV20-1	NA	NA	TGCAGTGCTAGTTTCGCGATTGGCAATCAGCCCCAGCATTTT	CSASFAIGNQPQHF
TRBJ1-1	TRBV5-1	once	TRBD1	TGCGCCAGCATGCAGACAGGGGACACTGAAGCTTTCTTT	CASMQTGDTEAFF
TRBJ1-2	TRBV6-5	few	TRBD1	TGTGCCAGCAACCGCGCCAGGGGGCTCGGCTACACCTTC	CASNRARGLGYTF
TRBJ1-2	TRBV4-1	NA	NA	TGCGCCAGCAGCCAAGATAGCGGGGACAACTATGGCTACACCTTC	CASSQDSGDNYGYTF
TRBJ1-1	TRBV29-1	NA	TRBD1	TGCAGCGTCGAATTACAGGGGAGAAACACTGAAGCTTTCTTT	CSVELQGRNTEAFF
TRBJ1-3	TRBV20-1	NA	NA	TGCAGTGCTAGAGATATTAGCGGGGTTTCTGGAAACACCATATATTTT	CSARDISGVSGNTIYF
TRBJ2-1	TRBV7-9	NA	NA	TGTGCCAGCAGCTTAGAGGGTTCGCATGAGCAGTTCTTC	CASSLEGSHEQFF
TRBJ2-3	TRBV5-1	NA	NA	TGCGCCAGCAGCCCGGAGGGTTCCTCAAATACGCAGTATTTT	CASSPEGSSNTQYF
TRBJ1-2	TRBV29-1	NA	TRBD1	TGCAGCGTAGCCCCGGGACAGGACTATGGTTACACCTTC	CSVAPGQDYGYTF
TRBJ2-7	TRBV4-3	NA	TRBD2	TGCGCCAGCAGCCAAGATAGAGCTAGCGGGTCCGAGGGCGAGCAGTACTTC	CASSQDRASGSEGEQYF
TRBJ1-1	TRBV5-1	NA	NA	TGCGCCAGCAGAAATGACCCTTTCGTGAACACTGAAGCTTTCTTT	CASRNDPFVNTEAFF
TRBJ1-2	TRBV12-3/TRBV12-4	NA	NA	TGTGCCAGCAGTTCGTTGACAGCATATGACTACACCTTC	CASSSLTAYDYTF
TRBJ1-4	TRBV19	NA	NA	TGTGCCAGTAGTTACAGGGCCCGTGATGAAAAACTGTTTTTT	CASSYRARDEKLFF
TRBJ2-7	TRBV6-1	NA	NA	TGTGCCAGCAGTGTGACTACCAGCTCCTACAATGAGCAGTACTTC	CASSVTTSSYNEQYF
TRBJ2-3	TRBV6-6	few	TRBD2	TGTGCCAGCAGTTACGCAGCGGGGCTTACAGATACGCAGTATTTT	CASSYAAGLTDTQYF
TRBJ1-2	TRBV4-2	few	TRBD1	TGTGCCAGCAGCCAACAGAGACAGGGGGCGCTTCGTGGCTACACCTTC	CASSQQRQGALRGYTF
TRBJ1-1	TRBV12-5	NA	NA	TGTGCTAGTGGATTGGCGAACACTGAAGCTTTCTTT	CASGLANTEAFF
TRBJ2-7	TRBV5-1	NA	NA	TGCGCCAGCAGATCGGGGGTGAACGGGATGAGCTCCTACGAGCAGTACTTC	CASRSGVNGMSSYEQYF
TRBJ1-1	TRBV7-9	few	NA	TGTGCCAGCAGCTTAAATCCCCGCGCTGAAGCTTTCTTT	CASSLNPRAEAFF
TRBJ1-2	TRBV30	few	NA	TGTGCCTGGAGAGTAGGTCAGAGAGCCTATGGCTACACCTTC	CAWRVGQRAYGYTF
TRBJ1-4	TRBV5-5	NA	NA	TGTGCCAGCAGCATCTCATGGGGTGGACGAGAAAAACTGTTTTTT	CASSISWGGREKLFF
TRBJ1-1	TRBV30	NA	NA	TGTGCCTGGCCGGGACACTCAGGGACTGAAGCTTTCTTT	CAWPGHSGTEAFF
TRBJ2-1	TRBV13	few	TRBD1	TGTGCCAGCAGCTTATCGGGACAGGCACACAATGAGCAGTTCTTC	CASSLSGQAHNEQFF
TRBJ2-5	TRBV5-1	NA	NA	TGCGCCAGCAGCTTGGGGCATTTTGGGGAGACCCAGTACTTC	CASSLGHFGETQYF
TRBJ2-7	TRBV7-2	few	TRBD2	TGTGCCAGCAGCTTAGAACTAGCGGGGCGGGAGCAGTACTTC	CASSLELAGREQYF
TRBJ1-2	TRBV9	NA	NA	TGTGCCAGCAGCCCTCGCATGACTAACTATGGCTACACCTTC	CASSPRMTNYGYTF
TRBJ2-3	TRBV6-5	few	NA	TGTGCCAGCAGCCACGGACCGAAGACTAACACAGATACGCAGTATTTT	CASSHGPKTNTDTQYF
TRBJ1-2	TRBV6-6	NA	NA	TGTGCCAGCAGTCTGGCGGACAGAATTAACTATGGCTACACCTTC	CASSLADRINYGYTF
TRBJ1-4	TRBV10-3	NA	TRBD1	TGTGCCATCAGGAAGGGACAGACAACTAATGAAAAACTGTTTTTT	CAIRKGQTTNEKLFF
TRBJ1-2	TRBV12-3/TRBV12-4	NA	NA	TGTGCCAGCAGTTTTTCGGATTATGGCTACACCTTC	CASSFSDYGYTF
TRBJ2-1	TRBV12-3/TRBV12-4	few	NA	TGTGCCGCGGGGCACAGGGCCAATGAGCAGTTCTTC	CAAGHRANEQFF
TRBJ2-2	TRBV7-2	NA	NA	TGTGCCAGCAGCGAGGTCGGGCTCGGGGAGCTGTTTTTT	CASSEVGLGELFF
TRBJ1-5	TRBV29-1	NA	NA	TGCGGCGTGGGAGGTACCGGGGAGAAGGGCAATCAGCCCCAGCATTTT	CGVGGTGEKGNQPQHF
TRBJ2-1	TRBV12-3/TRBV12-4	NA	NA	TGTGCCAGCAGTTCAGGGGTAAAACAGTTCTTC	CASSSGVKQFF
TRBJ1-2	TRBV12-3/TRBV12-4	NA	NA	TGTGCCAGCAGTTTAGGCAGGCGCTTAGGCTATGGCTACACCTTC	CASSLGRRLGYGYTF
TRBJ1-4	TRBV29-1	many	NA	TGCAGCGTTAAGACGGTGGGCACTAATGAAAAACTGTTTTTT	CSVKTVGTNEKLFF
TRBJ2-1	TRBV7-9	few	NA	TGTGCCAGCAGCTTAAGTCTCGCGGTCTCCTACAATGAGCAGTTCTTC	CASSLSLAVSYNEQFF
TRBJ1-2	TRBV5-1	NA	NA	TGCGCCAACAGCTTCGCGGGGAGTTTTGGCTACACCTTC	CANSFAGSFGYTF
TRBJ2-3	TRBV20-1	NA	TRBD2	TGCAGTGCTCCTAGCGGGGGCTTCTTGGGAGATACGCAGTATTTT	CSAPSGGFLGDTQYF